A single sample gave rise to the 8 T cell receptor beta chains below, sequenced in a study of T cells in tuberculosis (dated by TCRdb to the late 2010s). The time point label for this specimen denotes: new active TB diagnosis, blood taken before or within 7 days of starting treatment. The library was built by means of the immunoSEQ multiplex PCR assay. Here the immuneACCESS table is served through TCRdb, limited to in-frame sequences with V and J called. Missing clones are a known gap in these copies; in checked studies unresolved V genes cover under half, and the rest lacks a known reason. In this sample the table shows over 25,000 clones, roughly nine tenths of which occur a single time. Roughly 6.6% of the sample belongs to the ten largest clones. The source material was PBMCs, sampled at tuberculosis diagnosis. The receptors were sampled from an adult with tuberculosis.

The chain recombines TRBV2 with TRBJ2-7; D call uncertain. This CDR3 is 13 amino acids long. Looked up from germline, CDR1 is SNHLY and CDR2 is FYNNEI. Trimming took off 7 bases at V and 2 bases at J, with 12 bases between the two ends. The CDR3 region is CASTPGTPYEQYF. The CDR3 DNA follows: TGTGCCAGCACCCCAGGCACCCCCTACGAGCAGTACTTC.

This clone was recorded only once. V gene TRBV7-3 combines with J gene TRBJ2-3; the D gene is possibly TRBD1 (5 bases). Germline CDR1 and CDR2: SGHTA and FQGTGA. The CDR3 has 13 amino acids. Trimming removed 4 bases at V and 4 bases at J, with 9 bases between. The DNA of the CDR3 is TGTGCCAGCAGCTCCCTAGGGGCAGATACGCAGTATTTT. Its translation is CASSSLGADTQYF.

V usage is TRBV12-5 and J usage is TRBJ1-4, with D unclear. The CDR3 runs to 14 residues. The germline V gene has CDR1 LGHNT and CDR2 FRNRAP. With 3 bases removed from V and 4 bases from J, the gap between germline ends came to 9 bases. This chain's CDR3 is CASGFTPDNEKLFF. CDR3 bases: TGTGCTAGTGGTTTTACCCCAGATAATGAAAAACTGTTTTTT. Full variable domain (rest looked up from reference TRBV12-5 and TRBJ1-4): DARVTQTPRHKVTEMGQEVTMRCQPILGHNTVFWYRQTMMQGLELLAYFRNRAPLDDSGMPKDRFSAEMPDATLATLKIQPSEPRDSAVYFCASGFTPDNEKLFFGSGTQLSVL.

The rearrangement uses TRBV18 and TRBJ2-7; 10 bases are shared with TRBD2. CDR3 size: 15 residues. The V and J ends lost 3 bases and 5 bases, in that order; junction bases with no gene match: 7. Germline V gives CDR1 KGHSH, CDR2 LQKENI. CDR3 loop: CASSPSGLAEDEQYF. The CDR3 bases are TGTGCCAGCTCACCGTCAGGACTAGCGGAAGACGAGCAGTACTTC.

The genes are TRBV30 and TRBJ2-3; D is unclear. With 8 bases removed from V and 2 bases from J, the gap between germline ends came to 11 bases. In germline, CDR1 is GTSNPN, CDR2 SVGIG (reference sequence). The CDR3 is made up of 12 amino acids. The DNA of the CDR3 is TGTGCCGGCTTCATATACACAGATACGCAGTATTTT. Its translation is CAGFIYTDTQYF.

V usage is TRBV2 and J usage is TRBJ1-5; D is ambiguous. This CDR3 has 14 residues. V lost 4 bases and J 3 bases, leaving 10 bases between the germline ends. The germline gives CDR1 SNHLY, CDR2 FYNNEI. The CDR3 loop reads CASSVFDTNQPQHF. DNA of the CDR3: TGTGCCAGCAGTGTGTTTGACACCAATCAGCCCCAGCATTTT.

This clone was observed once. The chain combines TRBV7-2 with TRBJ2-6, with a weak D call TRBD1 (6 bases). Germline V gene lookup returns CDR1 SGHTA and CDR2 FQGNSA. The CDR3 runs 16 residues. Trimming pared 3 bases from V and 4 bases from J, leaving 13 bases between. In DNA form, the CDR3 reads TGTGCCAGCAGCTTTACCCAGGGGACAGGGGCCAACGTCCTGACTTTC. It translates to CASSFTQGTGANVLTF.

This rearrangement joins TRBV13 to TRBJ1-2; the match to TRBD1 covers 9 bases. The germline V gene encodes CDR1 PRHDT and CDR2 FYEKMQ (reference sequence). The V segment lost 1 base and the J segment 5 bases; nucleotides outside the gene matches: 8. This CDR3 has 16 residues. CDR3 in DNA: TGTGCCAGCAGCTTAGCCGGACAGGGGCGGGGGTATGGCTACACCTTC. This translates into CASSLAGQGRGYGYTF. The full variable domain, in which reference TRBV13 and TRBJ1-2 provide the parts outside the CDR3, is AAGVIQSPRHLIKEKRETATLKCYPIPRHDTVYWYQQGPGQDPQFLISFYEKMQSDKGSIPDRFSAQQFSDYHSELNMSSLELGDSALYFCASSLAGQGRGYGYTFGSGTRLTVV.